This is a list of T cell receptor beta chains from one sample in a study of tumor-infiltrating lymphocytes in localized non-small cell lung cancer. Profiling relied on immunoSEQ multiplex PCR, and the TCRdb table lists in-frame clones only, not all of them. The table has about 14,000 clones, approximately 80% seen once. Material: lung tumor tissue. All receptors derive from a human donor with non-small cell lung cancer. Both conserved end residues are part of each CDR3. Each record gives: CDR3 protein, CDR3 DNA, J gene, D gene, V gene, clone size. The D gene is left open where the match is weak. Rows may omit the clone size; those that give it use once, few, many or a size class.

CASSREINEKLFF TGTGCCAGCAGCCGCGAGATAAATGAAAAACTGTTTTTT TRBJ1-4 . TRBV6-4 once
CATGQGDNQPQHF TGTGCCACGGGACAGGGTGATAATCAGCCCCAGCATTTT TRBJ1-5 TRBD1 TRBV10-3 .
CASSIAGDPSTDTQYF TGCGCCAGCAGCATAGCGGGAGACCCTAGCACAGATACGCAGTATTTT TRBJ2-3 TRBD2 TRBV5-1 .
CASSQSKTPSLGEQYF TGCGCCAGCAGTCAATCAAAAACTCCCTCCCTTGGGGAGCAGTACTTC TRBJ2-7 . TRBV23-1 .
CASSLTSGPYNEQFF TGTGCCAGCAGCTTGACTAGCGGGCCATACAATGAGCAGTTCTTC TRBJ2-1 TRBD2 TRBV7-2 .
CASSFSGTRNQPQHF TGTGCCAGCAGCTTCTCCGGGACACGCAATCAGCCCCAGCATTTT TRBJ1-5 . TRBV28 .
CASSFGETEAFF TGTGCCAGCAGTTTCGGGGAAACTGAAGCTTTCTTT TRBJ1-1 . TRBV28 .
CASRDGTVSYEQYF TGTGCCAGCAGAGACGGGACAGTTTCCTACGAGCAGTACTTC TRBJ2-7 TRBD1 TRBV6-5 .
CASSPGPTDTQYF TGTGCCAGCAGTCCCGGGCCCACAGATACGCAGTATTTT TRBJ2-3 . TRBV2 .
CASSLAGGSSYEQYF TGTGCCAGCAGCTTAGCGGGGGGAAGCTCCTACGAGCAGTACTTC TRBJ2-7 . TRBV7-6 .